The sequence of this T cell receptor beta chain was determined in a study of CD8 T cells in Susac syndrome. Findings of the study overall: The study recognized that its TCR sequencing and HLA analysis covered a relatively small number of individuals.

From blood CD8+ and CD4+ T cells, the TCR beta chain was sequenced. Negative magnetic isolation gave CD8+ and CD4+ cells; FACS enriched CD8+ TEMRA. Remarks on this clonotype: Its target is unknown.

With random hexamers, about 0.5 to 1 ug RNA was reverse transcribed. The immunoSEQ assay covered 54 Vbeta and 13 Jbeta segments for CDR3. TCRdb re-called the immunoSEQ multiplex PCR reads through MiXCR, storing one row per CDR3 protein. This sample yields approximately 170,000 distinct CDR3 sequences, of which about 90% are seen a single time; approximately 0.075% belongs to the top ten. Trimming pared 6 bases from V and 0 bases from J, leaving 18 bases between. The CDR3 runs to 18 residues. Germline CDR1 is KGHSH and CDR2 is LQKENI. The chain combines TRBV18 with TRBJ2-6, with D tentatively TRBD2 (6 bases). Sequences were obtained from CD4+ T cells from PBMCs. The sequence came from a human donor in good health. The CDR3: CASSSLGLTGSGANVLTF. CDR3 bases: TGTGCCAGCTCTAGCCTGGGACTTACAGGCTCTGGGGCCAACGTCCTGACTTTC.